This TCR beta chain was captured in a study of graft-versus-host responses after intestinal transplantation. Germline V gene sequence: CDR1 MGHDK, CDR2 SYGVNS. V was clipped by 5 bases and J by 0 bases, with 5 bases between them. The CDR3 runs 13 residues. Profiled with immunoSEQ multiplex PCR; TCRdb holds only in-frame clones, not every one. The repertoire holds about 9,500 clones, with 85% to 90% as singletons. The chain is built from TRBV25-1 and TRBJ1-3; the D is unclear. Source: PBMCs, taken 242 days after intestinal transplant. This receptor was obtained from a human patient who received an intestinal transplant, so some T cells may come from the graft donor. CDR3 in amino acids: CASSWHSGNTIYF. For the CDR3, the DNA is TGTGCCAGCAGTTGGCACTCTGGAAACACCATATATTTT.